These 6 T cell receptor beta chains were all obtained from the same sample, sequenced in a study of tumor-infiltrating lymphocytes in primary liver carcinoma. Production of TCR beta cDNA used approximately 0.55 ug total RNA together with a constant-region primer. Slightly modified ARM-PCR served as the procedure for the TCR beta libraries. These libraries came from three rounds of nested multiplex PCR. PCR rounds one and two used TRBV1-TRBV30 forward primers with a C-beta reverse primer for around 11 cycles each. TCRdb independently ran MiXCR on the multiplex PCR reads; one entry per CDR3 protein. This table has about 210,000 distinct CDR3 sequences, 65% appearing once. They got blood RNA out of unsorted whole blood and also pulled out germline DNA. Sequenced input: peripheral blood. Receptor source: a woman aged 55-75 years with primary liver carcinoma and hepatitis B virus infection.

A few counts support this clonotype. Possible read error: a much larger clone is one base away. V gene TRBV29-1 combines with J gene TRBJ1-4, with D unclear. The germline gives CDR1 SQVTM, CDR2 ANQGSEA. The CDR3 is made up of 14 amino acids. The CDR3 DNA is TGCGGCGTTGAGCAAGGCGGACCGGATGAAAAACTGTTTTTT. Protein sequence: CGVEQGGPDEKLFF.

This chain links TRBV28 with TRBJ1-3; D is possibly TRBD1 (5 bases). The germline V gene encodes CDR1 MDHEN and CDR2 SYDVKM. The CDR3 length is 16 residues. V was shortened by 1 base and J by 0 bases, with 10 bases between the two germline ends. The CDR3 nucleotides are TGTGCCAGCAGTTTATTGCCGGGGACCTCTGGAAACACCATATATTTT. The encoded protein is CASSLLPGTSGNTIYF. The variable domain in full, with the rest retrieved from reference TRBV28 and TRBJ1-3, is DVKVTQSSRYLVKRTGEKVFLECVQDMDHENMFWYRQDPGLGLRLIYFSYDVKMKEKGDIPEGYSVSREKKERFSLILESASTNQTSMYLCASSLLPGTSGNTIYFGEGSWLTVV.

The rearrangement joins TRBV6-5 to TRBJ2-6, with D unclear. Germline V gives CDR1 MNHEY, CDR2 SVGAGI. This CDR3 region has 13 residues. V was cut by 8 bases and J by 0 bases, with 5 bases left in between. CDR3 region: CASYHSGANVLTF. The CDR3 DNA reads TGTGCCAGCTACCACTCTGGGGCCAACGTCCTGACTTTC.

Concerning this clonotype itself: This clone may be a read error of a much larger clone one base away. The CDR3 ends on some other residue instead of the conserved phenylalanine or tryptophan, so this is likely a read error. The V call is TRBV12-3 or TRBV12-4, the J call TRBJ2-5; the D is unclear. CDR3 length: 13 amino acids. Trimming left V 3 bases short and J 1 base short, with 6 bases between. CDR3 region: CASSLPAQETQYL. CDR3 bases: TGTGCCAGCAGTTTGCCAGCCCAAGAGACCCAGTACCTC.

Regarding this clonotype: The conserved closing phenylalanine or tryptophan is absent in this CDR3, likely reflecting a read error. The chain recombines TRBV12-3 or TRBV12-4 with TRBJ2-1, with D uncertain. The CDR3 sequence is 13 residues long. For the CDR3, the DNA is TGTGCCAGCAGTCCAACTACCTACCATGAGCAGTTCTTA. This codes for CASSPTTYHEQFL.

V usage is TRBV29-1 and J usage is TRBJ1-1, with 8 positions matching TRBD1. The CDR3 runs 11 residues. V lost 6 bases and J lost 8; bases outside the gene matches: 5. The germline V gene encodes CDR1 SQVTM and CDR2 ANQGSEA. For the CDR3, the DNA is TGCAGCGTCGCGACAGGGGCGGAAGCTTTCTTT. Translated: CSVATGAEAFF.